A single sample is the source of the 20 T cell receptor beta chains below, sequenced in a study of blood T cells in healthy people across ages. A second PCR of 7 to 11 cycles used a sample-barcoded 5' primer and a J-beta primer mix. TCRdb reprocessed the 5' RACE reads with MiXCR, giving one entry per CDR3 protein. The repertoire holds 650,000 or so distinct CDR3 sequences, with roughly half as singletons. The sample comprised blood. The receptors were gathered from a woman over 75 in good health.

This chain joins TRBV9 and TRBJ2-1; 7 bases are shared with TRBD1. The CDR3 runs 15 residues. After removal of 3 bases from V and 7 bases from J, the junction contained 10 bases not matched to a gene. Germline CDR1 reads SGDLS; CDR2 reads YYNGEE. For the CDR3, the DNA is TGTGCCAGCAGCGCACGTTTACAGGGGCTTAATGAGCAGTTCTTC. This sequence encodes CASSARLQGLNEQFF.

This clonotype came up a few times. The gene calls are TRBV7-2 and TRBJ2-1, with TRBD2 matching over 11 bases. Germline CDR1 is SGHTA and CDR2 is FQGNSA. This CDR3 spans 14 amino acids. The trim removed 5 bases at V and 10 bases at J, leaving 7 bases unmatched. Here the CDR3 reads CASSVTSGRHEQFF. The CDR3 region has the DNA TGTGCCAGCAGCGTAACTAGCGGGAGACACGAGCAGTTCTTC.

The J gene is TRBJ2-5, the V gene TRBV20-1; TRBD2 matches 7 bases. The ends lost 6 bases at V and 1 base at J; junction bases unmatched: 11. The CDR3 spans 15 residues. Germline V gives CDR1 DFQATT, CDR2 SNEGSKA (reference sequence). CDR3 protein: CSAIRAGRRQETQYF. The CDR3 DNA follows: TGCAGTGCGATACGAGCGGGGAGACGCCAAGAGACCCAGTACTTC.

This clonotype was observed a handful of times. The gene calls are TRBV28 and TRBJ2-2; 9 bases are shared with TRBD2. The CDR3 length is 16 residues. V was clipped by 5 bases and J by 7 bases; unmatched bases: 11. Germline V gene data show CDR1 as MDHEN and CDR2 as SYDVKM. In nucleotides, the CDR3 is TGTGCCAGCAGTCCCCTAGTAGCGGGAGTAGTCGGGGAGCTGTTTTTT. It translates to CASSPLVAGVVGELFF.

Notes on this clonotype: A read error may be the cause here, since a much bigger clone is one base away. The J gene is TRBJ2-3, the V gene TRBV9; TRBD2 is a possible D gene (5 bases). The CDR3 length is 14 residues. Germline V gene sequence: CDR1 SGDLS, CDR2 YYNGEE. The CDR3 loop is CAGSVGPRADTQYF. DNA for the CDR3: TGTGCCGGCAGCGTAGGACCGCGGGCAGATACGCAGTATTTT.

This clonotype was detected many times. This sequence joins TRBV12-3 or TRBV12-4 and TRBJ2-1, with D maybe TRBD2 (5 bases). Deletions cut 1 base from V and 10 bases from J, with 11 bases between. The CDR3 covers 13 residues. For the CDR3, the DNA is TGTGCCAGCAGTTTAGAGGACTTCAGGGAGCAGTTCTTC. Protein sequence: CASSLEDFREQFF.

The rearrangement links TRBV24-1 to TRBJ2-3; no definite D call. The germline gives CDR1 KGHDR, CDR2 SFDVKD. The CDR3 length is 13 residues. Trimming left V 6 bases short and J 4 bases short, with 10 bases between. The CDR3 DNA reads as TGTGCCACCAGTCACAGACTCGCAGATACGCAGTATTTT. It specifies CATSHRLADTQYF.

The chain is built from TRBV7-2 and TRBJ2-5; D might be TRBD2 (6 bases). This CDR3 has 14 amino acids. Germline CDR1 reads SGHTA; CDR2 reads FQGNSA. V was pared by 10 bases and J by 2 bases, with 17 bases between. The CDR3 protein is CATSRGGTQETQYF. DNA of the CDR3: TGTGCCACCTCCCGGGGCGGGACGCAAGAGACCCAGTACTTC.

On this clonotype itself: A much larger clone differs from this one at a single base, so this may be a read error. The chain recombines TRBV3-1 with TRBJ1-2, with unresolved D. The CDR3 sequence is 15 residues long. V shed 2 bases and J shed 8 bases, with 18 bases lying between them. Germline V gives CDR1 LGHDT, CDR2 YNNKEL (reference sequence). CDR3 amino acids: CASSQSLPRVFGYTF. The CDR3 bases are TGTGCCAGCAGCCAAAGTCTACCGAGGGTTTTCGGCTACACCTTC.

The sample holds many counts of this clonotype. The chain recombines TRBV12-3 or TRBV12-4 with TRBJ1-6, with 7 nucleotides matching TRBD1. CDR3 length equals 15 residues. After removal of 3 bases from V and 7 bases from J, the junction contained 6 bases not matched to a gene. The CDR3 region has the DNA TGTGCCAGCAGTTTTAAGACAGGGACCAATTCACCCCTCCACTTT. It is translated as CASSFKTGTNSPLHF.

V usage is TRBV7-2 and J usage is TRBJ1-1; D not certain. The CDR3 consists of 15 residues. Trimming took 1 base from V and 0 from J, leaving 9 bases between them. Germline lookup yields CDR1 SGHTA and CDR2 FQGNSA. The CDR3 here is CASSLGASLNTEAFF. CDR3 coding DNA: TGTGCCAGCAGCTTAGGTGCCAGCTTGAACACTGAAGCTTTCTTT.

This clonotype was recorded at least ten times. This chain connects TRBV5-1 to TRBJ2-3; D may be TRBD2 (5 bases). Germline V gene data show CDR1 as SGHRS and CDR2 as YFSETQ. The CDR3 length is 15 residues. V was cut by 2 bases and J by 5 bases, with 15 bases left in between. In nucleotides, the CDR3 is TGCGCCAGCAGCTTAGGGAGTACCAGAGAAGATACGCAGTATTTT. It is translated as CASSLGSTREDTQYF.

The chain couples TRBV6-2 or TRBV6-3 to TRBJ2-4; TRBD1 or TRBD2 may be the D gene (6 bases each). The CDR3 is 14 amino acids. The V and J ends lost 11 bases and 5 bases respectively, with 19 bases between them. CDR1 is MNHEY, CDR2 SVGEGT, per germline. CDR3 sequence: CAHPRRDTQNIQYF. The CDR3 region has the DNA TGTGCCCACCCTAGGCGGGACACCCAAAACATTCAGTACTTC.

This chain links TRBV25-1 with TRBJ2-1; 10 nucleotides match TRBD2. This CDR3 contains 17 residues. The V and J ends lost 5 bases and 7 bases, in that order; junction bases with no gene match: 14. Germline assignment: CDR1 MGHDK and CDR2 SYGVNS. CDR3 residues: CASSKSALAGGRNEQFF. The CDR3 bases are TGTGCCAGCAGTAAAAGTGCTTTAGCGGGAGGTCGGAATGAGCAGTTCTTC.

On this clonotype itself: Compared with germline, one end of the junction differs, possibly owing to a read error. The chain employs TRBV5-1 and TRBJ1-2; 9 nucleotides line up with TRBD1. The CDR3 extends over 14 amino acids. CDR1 is SGHRS, CDR2 YFSETQ, per germline. The CDR3: CGSKPGQGYYGYTF. DNA for the CDR3: TGCGGCAGCAAACCGGGACAGGGCTACTATGGCTACACCTTC.

This clonotype was detected many times. V usage is TRBV27 and J usage is TRBJ2-1; no reliable D call. The CDR3 runs 13 residues. Germline-derived CDR1 and CDR2 are MNHEY and SMNVEV (reference sequence). The V and J ends lost 4 bases and 9 bases respectively, with 13 bases between them. The DNA of the CDR3 is TGTGCCAGCAGTTACGGTAGTCCGGTTGAGCAGTTCTTC. Its translation is CASSYGSPVEQFF.

This clonotype was recorded only once. J is TRBJ1-2 and V is TRBV10-3; D perhaps matches TRBD1 (6 bases). Germline values: CDR1 ENHRY, CDR2 SYGVKD. The CDR3 sequence is 11 residues long. The germline V and J ends were trimmed by 8 bases and 4 bases, with 8 bases remaining between them. DNA for the CDR3: TGTGCCATCGGACAGTCCTATGGCTACACCTTC. Its translation is CAIGQSYGYTF.

The chain combines TRBV29-1 with TRBJ2-7, with TRBD2 matching 8 bases. J was trimmed by 3 bases and V by 4 bases; bases with no gene match: 5. From germline, CDR1 is SQVTM and CDR2 ANQGSEA. CDR3 size: 13 residues. CDR3 nucleotide sequence: TGCAGCGTTGGGACTAGCAGGCACTACGAGCAGTACTTC. Translation gives CSVGTSRHYEQYF.

The sample holds many counts of this clonotype. A single base separates this from a much larger clone, so it may be a read error. The CDR3 loop reads CANSVLGGSPQETQYF. CDR3 nucleotide sequence: TGTGCCAACAGTGTCCTGGGCGGGAGCCCTCAAGAGACCCAGTACTTC. The gene calls are TRBV6-1 and TRBJ2-5; 7 nucleotides align to TRBD2. This CDR3 region has 16 residues. Germline V gene data show CDR1 as MNHNS and CDR2 as SASEGT.

The chain joins TRBV7-9 to TRBJ2-3; unclear D gene. The ends were cut back, 2 bases at V and 0 bases at J, with 21 bases in the middle. Per germline, CDR1 SEHNR and CDR2 FQNEAQ (reference sequence). The CDR3 runs to 19 residues. The CDR3 here is CASSLLGPPGRVSTDTQYF. As DNA, the CDR3 is TGTGCCAGCAGCTTATTAGGCCCCCCCGGCAGAGTAAGCACAGATACGCAGTATTTT.